This T cell receptor beta chain was identified in a study of cytomegalovirus exposure and HLA in healthy donors. With 60 Vbeta and 13 Jbeta primers, the PCR was carried out. This table comes from immunoSEQ multiplex PCR, and its TCRdb copy is limited to in-frame clones, with some not included. The sample includes about 120,000 clones, approximately 81% of them seen just once. A remark on this clone: Its antigen is not known.

The ends lost 0 bases at V and 1 base at J; junction bases unmatched: 4. The V gene's germline CDR1 is SGHRS and CDR2 YFSETQ. The CDR3 contains 16 residues. Findings of the study overall: Sequences of the TCR beta chain were said to predict the HLA-A and HLA-B alleles of most subjects accurately.

This chain joins TRBV5-1 and TRBJ2-3; 8 bases align to TRBD1. The receptor comes from a woman aged 40 to 50 in good health and CMV-seronegative. The sample comprised PBMCs. In nucleotides, the CDR3 is TGCGCCAGCAGCTTGGGTCAGGGGGCTGGCACAGATACGCAGTATTTT. Translation: CASSLGQGAGTDTQYF. Looking up the rest from reference TRBV5-1 and TRBJ2-3 gives the full variable domain: KAGVTQTPRYLIKTRGQQVTLSCSPISGHRSVSWYQQTPGQGLQFLFEYFSETQRNKGNFPGRFSGRQFSNSRSEMNVSTLELGDSALYLCASSLGQGAGTDTQYFGPGTRLTVL.